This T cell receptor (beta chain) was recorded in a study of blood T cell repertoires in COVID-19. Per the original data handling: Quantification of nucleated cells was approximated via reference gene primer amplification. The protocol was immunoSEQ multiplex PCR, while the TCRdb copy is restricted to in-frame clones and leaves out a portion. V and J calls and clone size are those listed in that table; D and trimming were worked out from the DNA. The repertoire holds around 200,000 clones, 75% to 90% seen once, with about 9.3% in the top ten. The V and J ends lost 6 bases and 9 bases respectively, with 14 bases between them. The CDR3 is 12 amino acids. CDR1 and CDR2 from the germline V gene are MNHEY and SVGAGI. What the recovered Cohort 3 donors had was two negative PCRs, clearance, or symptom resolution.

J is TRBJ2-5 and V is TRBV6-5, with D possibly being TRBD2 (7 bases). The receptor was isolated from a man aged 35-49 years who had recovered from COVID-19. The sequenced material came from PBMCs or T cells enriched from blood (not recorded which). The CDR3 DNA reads TGTGCCAGCAGGGGAGGGGGAGTGGCCCAGTACTTC. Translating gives CASRGGGVAQYF.